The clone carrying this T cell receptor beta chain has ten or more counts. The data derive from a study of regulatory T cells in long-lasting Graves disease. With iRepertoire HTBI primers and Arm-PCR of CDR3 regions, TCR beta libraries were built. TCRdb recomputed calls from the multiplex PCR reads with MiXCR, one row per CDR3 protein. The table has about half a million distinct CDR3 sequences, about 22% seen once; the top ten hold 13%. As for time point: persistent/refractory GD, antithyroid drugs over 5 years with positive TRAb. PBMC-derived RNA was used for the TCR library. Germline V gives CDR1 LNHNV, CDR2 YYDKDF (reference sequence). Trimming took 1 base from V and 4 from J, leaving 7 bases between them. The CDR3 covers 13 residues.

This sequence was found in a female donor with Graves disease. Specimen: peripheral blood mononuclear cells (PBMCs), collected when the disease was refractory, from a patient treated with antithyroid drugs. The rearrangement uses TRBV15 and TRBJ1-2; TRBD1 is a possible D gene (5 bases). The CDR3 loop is CATSRGDGYGYTF. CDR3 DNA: TGTGCCACCAGCAGAGGGGACGGCTATGGCTACACCTTC.